The 32 T cell receptor beta chains in this list originate from one sample, sequenced in a study of blood T cell repertoires in COVID-19. The assay was immunoSEQ multiplex PCR, and TCRdb's table has in-frame clones only and misses some. The sample consists of 250,000 or so clones, approximately 86% of them appearing once. Sequenced material: peripheral blood. These TCRs come from a woman aged 25-40 years with acute or convalescent COVID-19.

V and J are TRBV27 and TRBJ2-3; 11 bases align to TRBD2. The CDR3 runs 15 residues. Germline CDR1 is MNHEY and CDR2 is SMNVEV (reference sequence). V lost 7 bases and J lost 7; bases outside the gene matches: 10. The CDR3 DNA is TGTGCCAGCACCGGGCTAGCGGGAGGTCGGAATACGCAGTATTTT. Translating gives CASTGLAGGRNTQYF.

J is TRBJ2-2 and V is TRBV5-1; 10 nucleotides align to TRBD1. Losses at the gene ends were 2 bases for V and 6 bases for J; bases not matched to a gene: 10. This CDR3 region has 17 residues. Germline-derived CDR1 and CDR2 are SGHRS and YFSETQ. CDR3 protein: CASSFPRDRGTAGELFF. CDR3 sequence (DNA): TGCGCCAGCAGCTTTCCACGGGACAGGGGTACCGCCGGGGAGCTGTTTTTT.

The chain uses TRBV5-1 and TRBJ1-1; D is perhaps TRBD1 (6 bases). The CDR3 runs 17 residues. From germline, CDR1 is SGHRS and CDR2 YFSETQ. With 1 base removed from V and 2 bases from J, the gap between germline ends came to 18 bases. This CDR3 reads CASSLYLRGALNTEAFF. CDR3 coding DNA: TGCGCCAGCAGCTTGTATTTGCGGGGGGCTTTAAACACTGAAGCTTTCTTT. Variable domain in full (rest from reference TRBV5-1 and TRBJ1-1): KAGVTQTPRYLIKTRGQQVTLSCSPISGHRSVSWYQQTPGQGLQFLFEYFSETQRNKGNFPGRFSGRQFSNSRSEMNVSTLELGDSALYLCASSLYLRGALNTEAFFGQGTRLTVV.

The CDR3 region is CASSVAAQGATYEQYF. The CDR3 bases are TGTGCCAGCAGCGTAGCGGCACAGGGGGCTACCTACGAGCAGTACTTC. The chain uses TRBV9 and TRBJ2-7; 9 nucleotides agree with TRBD1. This CDR3 comprises 16 residues. V was clipped by 0 bases and J by 2 bases; unmatched bases: 6. Germline CDR1 SGDLS, CDR2 YYNGEE.

This clone has just one count. The genes are TRBV5-8 and TRBJ1-5; D remains unclear. Germline V gene lookup returns CDR1 SGHTS and CDR2 YDEGEE. Trimming removed 2 bases at V and 2 bases at J, with 2 bases between. The CDR3 loop spans 12 amino acids. The CDR3 here is CASSFGNQPQHF. The CDR3 nucleotides are TGTGCCAGCAGCTTCGGCAATCAGCCCCAGCATTTT.

This clone showed up just once. The chain uses TRBV3-1 (or the pseudogene TRBV3-2) and TRBJ2-5; D unclear. Germline V CDR1 and CDR2: LGHDT, YNNKEL (reference sequence). Trimming cost V 4 bases and J 4 bases, with 19 bases left between them. The CDR3 is made up of 16 amino acids. CDR3 residues: CASSLPETQYIETQYF. CDR3 sequence (DNA): TGTGCCAGCAGCCTCCCTGAAACCCAGTATATAGAGACCCAGTACTTC.

The gene calls are TRBV29-1 and TRBJ1-4, with unresolved D. The CDR3 has 15 amino acids. Germline lookup yields CDR1 SQVTM and CDR2 ANQGSEA. V lost 0 bases and J lost 1, with 9 bases in between. CDR3 sequence: CSVEDRAGTNEKLFF. CDR3 coding DNA: TGCAGCGTTGAAGATAGAGCGGGAACTAATGAAAAACTGTTTTTT.

The rearrangement links TRBV7-9 to TRBJ2-7; 9 nucleotides line up with TRBD1. The CDR3 is 13 residues long. The V segment lost 8 bases and the J segment 6 bases; nucleotides outside the gene matches: 8. Germline V gives CDR1 SEHNR, CDR2 FQNEAQ (reference sequence). Written as DNA, the CDR3 is TGTGCCAGCCGGGGGACAGGGTACGGCGAGCAGTACTTC. Translated, it gives CASRGTGYGEQYF.

This clone showed up just once. J is TRBJ1-5 and V is TRBV19, with 7 bases aligning to TRBD1. The CDR3 is made up of 14 amino acids. Trimming at V came to 6 bases and at J to 4 bases, leaving 6 bases not matched to a gene. Germline lookup yields CDR1 LNHDA and CDR2 SQIVND (reference sequence). CDR3 in amino acids: CASSRDRVNQPQHF. In nucleotides, the CDR3 is TGTGCCAGTAGCCGAGACAGGGTGAATCAGCCCCAGCATTTT.

J is TRBJ1-1 and V is TRBV30; no clear D gene. The germline V and J ends were trimmed by 0 bases and 4 bases, with 9 bases remaining between them. The length of the CDR3 is 13 residues. CDR1 is GTSNPN, CDR2 SVGIG, per germline (reference sequence). DNA for the CDR3: TGTGCCTGGAGTGTACTGGTTGCCACTGAAGCTTTCTTT. Its protein product is CAWSVLVATEAFF.

This clone came up once. The germline gene is not matched at one end of the junction; a read error may be the cause. The chain employs TRBV7-7 and TRBJ1-6; 8 positions agree with TRBD1. Per germline, CDR1 SSHAT and CDR2 FNYEAQ (reference sequence). The CDR3 is made up of 18 amino acids. The CDR3 spells CASSFPRQQGAGNSPLHF. The CDR3 nucleotides are TGTGCTAGCAGCTTCCCGCGCCAGCAGGGGGCGGGGAATTCACCCCTCCACTTT.

This chain joins TRBV24-1 and TRBJ2-1, with D possibly being TRBD1 (7 bases). Germline V gene lookup returns CDR1 KGHDR and CDR2 SFDVKD. The CDR3 has 16 amino acids. V was clipped by 2 bases and J by 2 bases, with 12 bases between them. The CDR3 loop is CATSDSARGAYNEQFF. For the CDR3, the DNA is TGTGCCACCAGTGATTCGGCCAGGGGGGCCTACAATGAGCAGTTCTTC.

V gene TRBV7-3 combines with J gene TRBJ2-5; 13 bases line up with TRBD2. This CDR3 has 15 residues. Germline CDR1 SGHTA, CDR2 FQGTGA. V was pared by 5 bases and J by 2 bases, with 2 bases of the junction left unmatched. The CDR3 DNA reads TGTGCCAGCAGCATGACTAGCGGGAGGCAAGAGACCCAGTACTTC. It specifies CASSMTSGRQETQYF. The full variable domain, rest sourced from reference TRBV7-3 and TRBJ2-5, is GAGVSQTPSNKVTEKGKYVELRCDPISGHTALYWYRQSLGQGPEFLIYFQGTGAADDSGLPNDRFFAVRPEGSVSTLKIQRTERGDSAVYLCASSMTSGRQETQYFGPGTRLLVL.

This clone was seen once. The chain is built from TRBV7-9 and TRBJ2-5, with 8 bases lining up with TRBD1. The CDR3 consists of 14 residues. Germline lookup yields CDR1 SEHNR and CDR2 FQNEAQ (reference sequence). V trimming: 5 bases; J trimming: 5 bases; junction bases outside the gene matches: 7. CDR3 nucleotide sequence: TGTGCCAGCAGCGCGGACAGGGTCCGGGAGACCCAGTACTTC. This gives the protein CASSADRVRETQYF.

This rearrangement joins TRBV19 to TRBJ2-1; TRBD2 is a possible D gene (5 bases). Germline V gene data show CDR1 as LNHDA and CDR2 as SQIVND (reference sequence). This CDR3 spans 18 amino acids. V lost 3 bases to trimming and J lost 2 bases, with 20 bases between them. In DNA, the CDR3 is TGTGCCAGTAGTATCGGGTGGACCCGGGGAGACACCTACAATGAGCAGTTCTTC. Translated, it gives CASSIGWTRGDTYNEQFF.

The V gene is TRBV6-5, the J gene TRBJ2-7, with TRBD2 identical over 8 bases. With V trimmed by 2 bases and J by 2 bases, 2 bases remained unmatched. CDR1 and CDR2 (germline): MNHEY, SVGAGI. There are 14 residues in the CDR3. The CDR3 region has the DNA TGTGCCAGCAGTTACAGCGGGAGCGCCTACGAGCAGTACTTC. It specifies CASSYSGSAYEQYF.

In its sample, this clone was seen once. CDR3 region: CATSPGVEQFF. In DNA form, the CDR3 reads TGTGCCACCAGCCCAGGGGTTGAGCAGTTCTTC. The chain couples TRBV24-1 to TRBJ2-1; D is perhaps TRBD1 (6 bases). CDR3 length: 11 amino acids. The germline V gene has CDR1 KGHDR and CDR2 SFDVKD. V dropped 7 bases and J dropped 9 bases, with 9 bases sitting between them.

This chain joins TRBV5-1 and TRBJ2-5; a weak D match, TRBD2 (5 bases). This CDR3 has 15 residues. Germline assignment: CDR1 SGHRS and CDR2 YFSETQ. Between the trimmed V and J ends, which lost 0 bases and 6 bases, there was a span of 15 bases. CDR3 bases: TGCGCCAGCAGCTTGGGGCGGGCGATTCCCAAGACCCAGTACTTC. Its protein product is CASSLGRAIPKTQYF.

This clone was counted a few times. V and J are TRBV10-3 and TRBJ2-7; 7 bases align to TRBD1. Per the germline V gene, CDR1 is ENHRY and CDR2 is SYGVKD. With V trimmed by 9 bases and J by 4 bases, 3 bases remained unmatched. The CDR3 runs to 11 residues. The CDR3 DNA reads as TGTGCCATACAACAGGGGTACGAGCAGTACTTC. Protein sequence: CAIQQGYEQYF.

This chain connects TRBV7-2 to TRBJ2-3; 7 nucleotides align to TRBD1. The CDR3 length is 14 residues. J lost 4 bases, V lost 4 bases, and 5 bases had no gene match. Looked up from germline, CDR1 is SGHTA and CDR2 is FQGNSA. The CDR3 spells CASSSTGNPDTQYF. The CDR3 DNA reads TGTGCCAGCAGCTCGACAGGGAACCCAGATACGCAGTATTTT.

This clone has only one observation. The V call is TRBV24-1, the J call TRBJ2-2; D is perhaps TRBD2 (6 bases). Germline CDR1 and CDR2: KGHDR and SFDVKD. The CDR3 sequence is 15 residues long. Trimming took off 2 bases at V and 6 bases at J, with 12 bases between the two ends. The CDR3 loop is CATSDWRGGPGELFF. The DNA for the CDR3 is TGTGCCACCAGTGATTGGAGGGGTGGTCCCGGGGAGCTGTTTTTT.

The rearrangement uses TRBV10-3 and TRBJ2-3, with 7 bases aligning to TRBD2. The CDR3 has 16 residues. Germline V lookup: CDR1 ENHRY, CDR2 SYGVKD. Losses at the gene ends were 1 base for V and 4 bases for J; bases not matched to a gene: 8. CDR3 region: CAISEWGGSGSDTQYF. The CDR3 DNA is TGTGCCATCAGTGAGTGGGGGGGAAGTGGATCAGATACGCAGTATTTT.

In this sample, this clone turned up once. The chain links TRBV7-9 to TRBJ1-1; 9 positions match TRBD1. There are 15 residues in the CDR3. Germline CDR1 reads SEHNR; CDR2 reads FQNEAQ (reference sequence). The ends lost 5 bases at V and 5 bases at J; junction bases unmatched: 9. This chain's CDR3 is CASSLMNRGLTEAFF. CDR3 nucleotides: TGTGCCAGCAGCCTAATGAACAGGGGGCTTACTGAAGCTTTCTTT. Looking up the rest from reference TRBV7-9 and TRBJ1-1 gives the full variable domain: DTGVSQNPRHKITKRGQNVTFRCDPISEHNRLYWYRQTLGQGPEFLTYFQNEAQLEKSRLLSDRFSAERPKGSFSTLEIQRTEQGDSAMYLCASSLMNRGLTEAFFGQGTRLTVV.

The chain carries TRBV14 and TRBJ2-2, with D hard to call. The CDR3 is made up of 12 amino acids. With 6 bases removed from V and 5 bases from J, the gap between germline ends came to 7 bases. CDR1 is SGHDN, CDR2 FVKESK, per germline. CDR3 bases: TGTGCCAGCAGTCCCGGGACCGGGGAGCTGTTTTTT. Amino acid sequence: CASSPGTGELFF.

This clone appeared a single time. This chain joins TRBV18 and TRBJ1-1; 10 bases fit TRBD1. The J segment lost 4 bases and the V segment lost 3 bases, leaving 2 bases of the junction unmatched. The CDR3 length is 14 residues. Germline loops: CDR1 KGHSH, CDR2 LQKENI. Written as DNA, the CDR3 is TGTGCCAGCTCACCCCGGACAGGGGGCACTGAAGCTTTCTTT. As protein: CASSPRTGGTEAFF.

This sequence joins TRBV5-1 and TRBJ2-2, with 8 bases that match TRBD1. With 3 bases clipped from V and 4 bases from J, the junction kept 11 bases outside the gene matches. This CDR3 is built from 17 residues. The germline V gene has CDR1 SGHRS and CDR2 YFSETQ. The CDR3 loop is CASSWSPGQGSTGELFF. The CDR3 DNA follows: TGCGCCAGCAGCTGGTCCCCCGGACAGGGAAGCACCGGGGAGCTGTTTTTT.

The chain links TRBV29-1 to TRBJ2-7, with a tentative D call TRBD1 (6 bases). The CDR3 covers 12 residues. Trimming took 1 base from V and 9 from J, leaving 13 bases between them. Germline lookup yields CDR1 SQVTM and CDR2 ANQGSEA. CDR3 residues: CSVEGDTGRQYF. The CDR3 DNA reads TGCAGCGTTGAAGGGGACACCGGTAGGCAGTACTTC.

The count of this clone is one. The V gene is TRBV5-1, the J gene TRBJ1-4, with D possibly matching TRBD1 (6 bases). CDR3 length equals 14 residues. Germline V CDR1 and CDR2: SGHRS, YFSETQ. V dropped 4 bases and J dropped 4 bases, with 11 bases sitting between them. The CDR3 region is CASSTDSFNEKLFF. The CDR3 DNA reads as TGCGCCAGCAGCACGGACAGCTTTAATGAAAAACTGTTTTTT.

In DNA form, the CDR3 reads TGTGCCAGCAGTTACCGGACAGGGGGTGAGACCCAGTACTTC. Its protein product is CASSYRTGGETQYF. This sequence joins TRBV27 and TRBJ2-5, with TRBD1 identical over 10 bases. With V trimmed by 4 bases and J by 5 bases, 4 bases remained unmatched. Germline V gene data show CDR1 as MNHEY and CDR2 as SMNVEV (reference sequence). This CDR3 comprises 14 residues.

The chain has TRBV6-5 and TRBJ2-1; a weak D match, TRBD1 (5 bases). The CDR3 has 13 amino acids. Trimming cost V 2 bases and J 8 bases, with 10 bases left between them. CDR1 is MNHEY, CDR2 SVGAGI, per germline. The CDR3 is CASSYGQGYEQFF. The CDR3 region has the DNA TGTGCCAGCAGTTACGGTCAGGGCTATGAGCAGTTCTTC.

The V and J genes are TRBV10-3 and TRBJ2-1; D ambiguous. The CDR3 is made up of 16 amino acids. Germline assignment: CDR1 ENHRY and CDR2 SYGVKD. Trimming stripped 2 bases from V and 8 bases from J, with 19 bases between. The CDR3 protein is CAISEPARGPGDEQFF. The CDR3 nucleotides read TGTGCCATCAGTGAGCCGGCGAGAGGTCCCGGCGATGAGCAGTTCTTC.

The chain is built from TRBV19 and TRBJ2-7; D is perhaps TRBD1 (5 bases). From germline, CDR1 is LNHDA and CDR2 SQIVND (reference sequence). Trimming pared 7 bases from V and 3 bases from J, leaving 19 bases between. This CDR3 is 15 amino acids long. Here the CDR3 reads CASNSGGHVFYEQYF. CDR3 nucleotides: TGTGCCAGTAATTCCGGCGGACATGTGTTCTACGAGCAGTACTTC.